Here is one TCR beta chain with its context. The record originates from a study of blood T cell repertoires in COVID-19. V lost 5 bases to trimming and J lost 3 bases, with 28 bases between them. CDR3 size: 19 residues. Germline loops: CDR1 LGHNA, CDR2 YSLEER. Libraries were prepared by immunoSEQ multiplex PCR; TCRdb keeps only in-frame clonotypes and omits some of them. The table has around 400,000 clones, around 83% seen once. V gene TRBV4-3 combines with J gene TRBJ1-2; no reliable D call. This TCR was sampled from a woman between 50 and 59 years old who had recovered from COVID-19. Material: PBMCs or T cells enriched from blood (not recorded which). In DNA, the CDR3 is TGCGCCAGCAGCAGAAGCCCCTTTCTGCAGGCCTCCCCCTACTATGGCTACACCTTC. It yields the protein CASSRSPFLQASPYYGYTF.